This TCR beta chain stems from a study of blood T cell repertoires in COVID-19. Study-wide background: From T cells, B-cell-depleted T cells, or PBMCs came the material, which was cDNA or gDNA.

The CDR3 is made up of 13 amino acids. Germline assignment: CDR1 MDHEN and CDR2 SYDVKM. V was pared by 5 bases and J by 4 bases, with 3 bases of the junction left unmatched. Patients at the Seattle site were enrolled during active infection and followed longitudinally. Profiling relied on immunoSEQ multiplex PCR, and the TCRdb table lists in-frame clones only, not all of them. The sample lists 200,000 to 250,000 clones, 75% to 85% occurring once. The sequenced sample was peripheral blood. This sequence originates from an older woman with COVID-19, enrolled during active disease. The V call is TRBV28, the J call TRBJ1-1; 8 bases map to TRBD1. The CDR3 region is CASSIRGPTEAFF. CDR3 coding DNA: TGTGCCAGCAGTATCAGGGGGCCCACTGAAGCTTTCTTT.